This is a list of T cell receptor beta chains from one sample in a study of blood T cell repertoires in COVID-19. The repertoire was sequenced with immunoSEQ multiplex PCR; TCRdb's copy has only in-frame clones and lacks some. The table lists 55,000 to 80,000 clones, roughly 88% of them singletons. Material for sequencing was peripheral blood. These receptors all stem from a human donor in a cohort sampled during active COVID-19. The CDR3 runs from the conserved cysteine through the conserved F or W. A D gene is named only where the DNA matches it firmly. The size field is filled for only some rows; it gives once, few, many or a size class.

d_call: .; j_call: TRBJ2-7; clone_size: .; v_call: TRBV7-2; cdr3_aa: CASSSVQGYYEQYF; cdr3_nt: TGTGCCAGCAGCTCAGTACAGGGATACTACGAGCAGTACTTC
d_call: .; j_call: TRBJ1-3; clone_size: few; v_call: TRBV6-5; cdr3_aa: CASSSTVTGNTIYF; cdr3_nt: TGTGCCAGCAGCTCGACAGTAACTGGAAACACCATATATTTT
d_call: TRBD1; j_call: TRBJ1-4; clone_size: .; v_call: TRBV6-5; cdr3_aa: CASSYSTQGAGEKLFF; cdr3_nt: TGTGCCAGCAGTTACTCGACGCAGGGGGCAGGTGAAAAACTGTTTTTT
d_call: TRBD1; j_call: TRBJ2-7; clone_size: .; v_call: TRBV19; cdr3_aa: CASRHGTGLHEQYF; cdr3_nt: TGTGCCAGTAGACACGGGACAGGTCTCCACGAGCAGTACTTC
d_call: TRBD2; j_call: TRBJ2-3; clone_size: .; v_call: TRBV4-2; cdr3_aa: CASSEAGTTDTQYF; cdr3_nt: TGTGCCAGCAGCGAAGCGGGAACGACAGATACGCAGTATTTT
d_call: TRBD2; j_call: TRBJ2-3; clone_size: once; v_call: TRBV11-3; cdr3_aa: CASSIGLAEITDTQYF; cdr3_nt: TGTGCCAGCAGCATCGGACTAGCGGAAATCACAGATACGCAGTATTTT
d_call: TRBD2; j_call: TRBJ2-3; clone_size: .; v_call: TRBV10-3; cdr3_aa: CAISVSSGSTDTQYF; cdr3_nt: TGTGCCATCAGTGTCTCTAGCGGTAGCACAGATACGCAGTATTTT
d_call: TRBD2; j_call: TRBJ2-7; clone_size: .; v_call: TRBV10-3; cdr3_aa: CAISESTGGRAHEQYF; cdr3_nt: TGTGCCATCAGTGAGTCGACTGGCGGGAGGGCACACGAGCAGTACTTC
d_call: TRBD2; j_call: TRBJ2-1; clone_size: .; v_call: TRBV4-1; cdr3_aa: CASSYGTSGRKGQFF; cdr3_nt: TGCGCCAGCAGCTACGGGACTAGCGGTCGAAAGGGGCAGTTCTTC
d_call: .; j_call: TRBJ1-5; clone_size: .; v_call: TRBV19; cdr3_aa: CASSIEAGPGQPQHF; cdr3_nt: TGTGCCAGTAGTATCGAGGCGGGTCCCGGTCAGCCCCAGCATTTT
d_call: TRBD1; j_call: TRBJ2-4; clone_size: .; v_call: TRBV7-9; cdr3_aa: CASSFGQGEMDIQYF; cdr3_nt: TGTGCCAGCAGCTTCGGACAGGGGGAAATGGACATTCAGTACTTC
d_call: .; j_call: TRBJ2-7; clone_size: .; v_call: TRBV2; cdr3_aa: CASSVYLAYEQYF; cdr3_nt: TGTGCCAGCAGTGTGTATCTAGCATACGAGCAGTACTTC
d_call: TRBD1; j_call: TRBJ2-2; clone_size: once; v_call: TRBV5-1; cdr3_aa: CASSLGDRDFGELFF; cdr3_nt: TGCGCCAGCAGCTTGGGGGACAGGGATTTCGGGGAGCTGTTTTTT
d_call: TRBD2; j_call: TRBJ2-3; clone_size: once; v_call: TRBV11-2; cdr3_aa: CASSLVAGEGARTQYF; cdr3_nt: TGTGCCAGCAGCTTAGTAGCGGGAGAGGGAGCTCGGACGCAGTATTTT
d_call: TRBD1; j_call: TRBJ2-7; clone_size: .; v_call: TRBV3-1/TRBV3-2; cdr3_aa: CASSYDRDRYEQYF; cdr3_nt: TGTGCCAGCAGCTATGACAGGGACCGCTACGAGCAGTACTTC
d_call: .; j_call: TRBJ2-7; clone_size: .; v_call: TRBV4-2; cdr3_aa: CASSQDGDIAGGQYF; cdr3_nt: TGTGCCAGCAGCCAAGATGGGGACATTGCTGGTGGGCAGTACTTC
d_call: TRBD1; j_call: TRBJ1-5; clone_size: once; v_call: TRBV5-1; cdr3_aa: CASSLTGQRDQPQHF; cdr3_nt: TGCGCCAGCAGCTTAACGGGACAGAGGGATCAGCCCCAGCATTTT
d_call: TRBD1; j_call: TRBJ2-2; clone_size: .; v_call: TRBV28; cdr3_aa: CASSLRTGRTGELFF; cdr3_nt: TGTGCCAGCAGTTTAAGGACAGGGCGGACCGGGGAGCTGTTTTTT
d_call: TRBD2; j_call: TRBJ2-7; clone_size: .; v_call: TRBV5-4; cdr3_aa: CATARTSGRIEQYF; cdr3_nt: TGTGCCACCGCAAGGACTAGCGGGAGGATCGAGCAGTACTTC
d_call: .; j_call: TRBJ1-2; clone_size: .; v_call: TRBV5-6; cdr3_aa: CASSLRGLNYGYTF; cdr3_nt: TGTGCCAGCAGCTTGAGAGGGCTCAACTATGGCTACACCTTC
d_call: .; j_call: TRBJ2-1; clone_size: .; v_call: TRBV3-1/TRBV3-2; cdr3_aa: CASSPLNGDLQFF; cdr3_nt: TGTGCCAGCAGCCCGCTCAACGGAGACCTTCAGTTCTTC
d_call: TRBD1; j_call: TRBJ2-2; clone_size: .; v_call: TRBV7-8; cdr3_aa: CASSSKNRGAGELFF; cdr3_nt: TGTGCCAGCAGCTCGAAAAACAGGGGCGCCGGGGAGCTGTTTTTT
d_call: .; j_call: TRBJ2-3; clone_size: .; v_call: TRBV24-1; cdr3_aa: CATSEGVPDTQYF; cdr3_nt: TGTGCCACCAGTGAGGGAGTCCCAGATACGCAGTATTTT
d_call: TRBD2; j_call: TRBJ2-7; clone_size: .; v_call: TRBV6-2/TRBV6-3; cdr3_aa: CASSYPPAGGLFYEQYF; cdr3_nt: TGTGCCAGCAGTTACCCTCCAGCGGGAGGGCTCTTCTACGAGCAGTACTTC
d_call: .; j_call: TRBJ2-2; clone_size: .; v_call: TRBV18; cdr3_aa: CASSAGQTGELFF; cdr3_nt: TGTGCCAGCTCAGCCGGACAGACCGGGGAGCTGTTTTTT
d_call: TRBD2; j_call: TRBJ2-4; clone_size: .; v_call: TRBV27; cdr3_aa: CASSSGLGQYF; cdr3_nt: TGTGCCAGCAGTTCTGGACTAGGGCAGTACTTC
d_call: .; j_call: TRBJ2-6; clone_size: .; v_call: TRBV28; cdr3_aa: CASSPPKYGGSGANVLTF; cdr3_nt: TGTGCCAGCAGTCCCCCGAAGTATGGCGGCTCTGGGGCCAACGTCCTGACTTTC
d_call: TRBD2; j_call: TRBJ2-2; clone_size: .; v_call: TRBV6-2/TRBV6-3; cdr3_aa: CASSYSPIAGVQVGELFF; cdr3_nt: TGTGCCAGCAGTTACTCCCCGATAGCGGGAGTTCAGGTCGGGGAGCTGTTTTTT
d_call: .; j_call: TRBJ2-7; clone_size: .; v_call: TRBV3-1/TRBV3-2; cdr3_aa: CASGTKGSYEQYF; cdr3_nt: TGTGCCAGCGGTACAAAGGGGTCCTACGAGCAGTACTTC
d_call: TRBD1; j_call: TRBJ1-2; clone_size: .; v_call: TRBV18; cdr3_aa: CASSPRPGQSYGYTF; cdr3_nt: TGTGCCAGCTCACCGCGACCGGGACAGTCTTATGGCTACACCTTC
d_call: TRBD1; j_call: TRBJ2-7; clone_size: .; v_call: TRBV28; cdr3_aa: CASSRDRVYEQYF; cdr3_nt: TGTGCCAGCAGCCGGGACAGGGTTTACGAGCAGTACTTC
d_call: .; j_call: TRBJ1-1; clone_size: .; v_call: TRBV29-1; cdr3_aa: CSVEGLQGFERNTEAFF; cdr3_nt: TGCAGCGTTGAAGGGCTTCAGGGATTCGAAAGGAACACTGAAGCTTTCTTT
d_call: TRBD2; j_call: TRBJ2-7; clone_size: once; v_call: TRBV28; cdr3_aa: CASSLRLAGKLYEQYF; cdr3_nt: TGTGCCAGCAGTTTAAGACTAGCGGGAAAGCTCTACGAGCAGTACTTC
d_call: .; j_call: TRBJ2-5; clone_size: .; v_call: TRBV25-1; cdr3_aa: CASSVRGPETQYF; cdr3_nt: TGTGCCAGCAGTGTCCGGGGTCCGGAGACCCAGTACTTC
d_call: .; j_call: TRBJ1-5; clone_size: .; v_call: TRBV12-3/TRBV12-4; cdr3_aa: CASSLALRQPQHF; cdr3_nt: TGTGCCAGCAGTTTAGCGCTGAGGCAGCCCCAGCATTTT
d_call: TRBD1; j_call: TRBJ2-1; clone_size: .; v_call: TRBV19; cdr3_aa: CASSPGQGAFNEQFF; cdr3_nt: TGTGCCAGTAGTCCCGGACAGGGGGCTTTTAATGAGCAGTTCTTC
d_call: .; j_call: TRBJ2-1; clone_size: .; v_call: TRBV7-3; cdr3_aa: CASSASGGSSYNEQFF; cdr3_nt: TGTGCCAGCAGCGCCTCAGGGGGGAGCTCCTACAATGAGCAGTTCTTC
d_call: TRBD1; j_call: TRBJ1-3; clone_size: few; v_call: TRBV28; cdr3_aa: CASSPPTGIGGNTIYF; cdr3_nt: TGTGCCAGCAGTCCCCCGACAGGGATAGGAGGAAACACCATATATTTT
d_call: .; j_call: TRBJ2-7; clone_size: .; v_call: TRBV12-3/TRBV12-4; cdr3_aa: CASSLGFGQYF; cdr3_nt: TGTGCCAGCAGTTTGGGCTTTGGGCAGTACTTC
d_call: TRBD2; j_call: TRBJ2-3; clone_size: .; v_call: TRBV4-2; cdr3_aa: CASSQEAGGSTDTQYF; cdr3_nt: TGTGCCAGCAGCCAAGAGGCGGGGGGTAGCACAGATACGCAGTATTTT
d_call: .; j_call: TRBJ2-7; clone_size: .; v_call: TRBV12-3/TRBV12-4; cdr3_aa: CASSFTGGYEQYF; cdr3_nt: TGTGCCAGCAGTTTCACGGGTGGCTACGAGCAGTACTTC
d_call: TRBD1; j_call: TRBJ2-3; clone_size: .; v_call: TRBV5-4; cdr3_aa: CASSGTGYLDTQYF; cdr3_nt: TGTGCCAGCTCAGGGACAGGTTATTTAGATACGCAGTATTTT
d_call: TRBD2; j_call: TRBJ2-3; clone_size: .; v_call: TRBV5-1; cdr3_aa: CASSLGAGDTQYF; cdr3_nt: TGCGCCAGCAGCTTGGGAGCGGGGGATACGCAGTATTTT
d_call: .; j_call: TRBJ2-5; clone_size: .; v_call: TRBV28; cdr3_aa: CASSGGVGETQYF; cdr3_nt: TGTGCCAGCAGTGGAGGGGTTGGGGAGACCCAGTACTTC
d_call: TRBD2; j_call: TRBJ2-5; clone_size: .; v_call: TRBV27; cdr3_aa: CASSFRSGRRYQETQYF; cdr3_nt: TGTGCCAGCAGTTTCCGGAGCGGGAGAAGGTACCAAGAGACCCAGTACTTC
d_call: TRBD2; j_call: TRBJ2-1; clone_size: .; v_call: TRBV7-6; cdr3_aa: CASSPYKAGGNNEQFF; cdr3_nt: TGTGCCAGCAGCCCCTATAAAGCGGGAGGGAACAATGAGCAGTTCTTC
d_call: .; j_call: TRBJ2-5; clone_size: .; v_call: TRBV25-1; cdr3_aa: CASSDRGSLETQYF; cdr3_nt: TGTGCCAGCAGTGACAGGGGTTCATTGGAGACCCAGTACTTC
d_call: .; j_call: TRBJ1-4; clone_size: .; v_call: TRBV19; cdr3_aa: CASSRRGGEKLFF; cdr3_nt: TGTGCCAGTAGTAGGAGGGGAGGAGAAAAACTGTTTTTT
d_call: TRBD2; j_call: TRBJ2-7; clone_size: .; v_call: TRBV19; cdr3_aa: CASSPSLAGGSYEQYF; cdr3_nt: TGTGCCAGTAGTCCCTCACTAGCGGGAGGCTCCTACGAGCAGTACTTC
d_call: .; j_call: TRBJ2-7; clone_size: .; v_call: TRBV4-2; cdr3_aa: CASSPGGSEQYF; cdr3_nt: TGTGCCAGCAGCCCCGGGGGTAGCGAGCAGTACTTC
d_call: TRBD1; j_call: TRBJ1-1; clone_size: .; v_call: TRBV5-6; cdr3_aa: CASILQGMFTEAFF; cdr3_nt: TGTGCCAGCATCTTACAGGGGATGTTCACTGAAGCTTTCTTT
d_call: TRBD1; j_call: TRBJ1-2; clone_size: few; v_call: TRBV6-1; cdr3_aa: CASSEGTGGSYGYTF; cdr3_nt: TGTGCCAGCAGTGAAGGGACAGGGGGATCCTATGGCTACACCTTC
d_call: TRBD2; j_call: TRBJ2-7; clone_size: .; v_call: TRBV7-9; cdr3_aa: CASSPGGAYEQYF; cdr3_nt: TGTGCCAGCAGCCCCGGGGGGGCCTACGAGCAGTACTTC
d_call: .; j_call: TRBJ1-1; clone_size: .; v_call: TRBV5-1; cdr3_aa: CASSFLEGAEAFF; cdr3_nt: TGCGCCAGCAGCTTTCTTGAAGGGGCTGAAGCTTTCTTT